This TCR beta chain comes out of a study of cytomegalovirus exposure and HLA in healthy donors. Study information: Clustering assigned 70% to 90% of the approximately 400 genotyped donors to the Caucasian-associated ancestry cluster. Study-wide results and limits: Whilst most TCR sequences proved rare, a subset of public TCRs occurred across many donors.

Use of 60 Vbeta and 13 Jbeta primers characterized the PCR. Assay used: immunoSEQ multiplex PCR; TCRdb lists only in-frame clones, some missing. The sample shows some 150,000 clones, about 75% of them seen only once. This CDR3 region has 12 residues. The trim removed 10 bases at V and 6 bases at J, leaving 5 bases unmatched. Germline V gives CDR1 LNHDA, CDR2 SQIVND (reference sequence). Remarks on this clone: Its specificity is unknown.

The chain recombines TRBV19 with TRBJ2-7, with 11 positions matching TRBD1. Sequenced: PBMCs. The TCR originated in a man between 18 and 35 years old in good health and CMV-seronegative. CDR3 residues: CATGTGGLEQYF. The CDR3 bases are TGTGCCACCGGGACAGGGGGACTCGAGCAGTACTTC.